This T cell receptor (beta chain) came from a study of T-cell memory formation after mild COVID-19. Study information: The two donors had largely donor-specific TCR clusters. Broader study findings: Contracting clones localized mainly to CM and EM when CD4+ and mainly to EMRA when CD8+. The finding that pre-infection memory included some responding clones suggested that cross-reactive memory joined.

Trimming removed 3 bases at V and 3 bases at J, with 13 bases between. CDR3 length equals 15 residues. The germline V gene has CDR1 MNHNS and CDR2 SASEGT. It was 5'RACE with constant-segment primers that produced the TCR alpha and TCR beta cDNA libraries, which carried sample barcodes and UMIs. A single record per CDR3 protein comes from TCRdb applying MiXCR to the 5' RACE reads. Among about 360,000 distinct CDR3 sequences listed, approximately 15% were seen once. This clonotype was observed a handful of times. Its antigen is currently unknown. The V and J genes are TRBV6-1 and TRBJ2-3; a possible D gene is TRBD1 (6 bases). This sequence was found in a man aged 18 to 35 who had mild COVID-19 (a few samples of this study predate the infection). Cell type and time point are not known. Sample: PBMCs or a T cell subset sorted from them (not recorded which). CDR3 protein: CASSDRGLSTDTQYF. CDR3 DNA sequence: TGTGCCAGCAGTGACAGGGGATTAAGTACAGATACGCAGTATTTT.